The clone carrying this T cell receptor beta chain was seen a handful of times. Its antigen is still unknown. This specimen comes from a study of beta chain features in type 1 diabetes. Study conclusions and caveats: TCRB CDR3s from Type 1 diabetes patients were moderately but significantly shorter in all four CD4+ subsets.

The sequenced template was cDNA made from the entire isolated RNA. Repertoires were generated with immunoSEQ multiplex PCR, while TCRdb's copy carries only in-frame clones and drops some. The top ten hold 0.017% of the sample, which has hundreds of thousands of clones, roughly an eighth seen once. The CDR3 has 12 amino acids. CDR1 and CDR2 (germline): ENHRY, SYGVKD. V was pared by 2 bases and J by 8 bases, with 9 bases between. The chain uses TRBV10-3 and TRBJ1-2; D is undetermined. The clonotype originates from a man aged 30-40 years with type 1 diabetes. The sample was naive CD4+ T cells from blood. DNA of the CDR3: TGTGCCATCAGTGAGGACACCCGAGGCTACACCTTC. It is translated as CAISEDTRGYTF.